This is a list of T cell receptor beta chains from one sample in a study of CD4 T cells in relation to SARS-CoV-2 and coronaviruses. Sequencing used immunoSEQ multiplex PCR; TCRdb keeps in-frame clones, though not all of them. Counted here are some 65,000 clones, about 89% occurring once; the ten biggest clones make up 1.5% to 2%. The sample taken for sequencing was memory CD4+ T cells from PBMCs. Every receptor here comes from a human donor in good health. Each CDR3 is given with its conserved first and last residue. A D gene is named only where the DNA matches it firmly. For some rows the clone size is stated as once, few or many, or as a class when expanded; others skip it.

clone_size: NA
j_call: TRBJ1-2
d_call: NA
v_call: TRBV7-3
cdr3_nt: TGTGCCAGCAGCTTGGGGCAGGGGTATGGCTACACCTTC
cdr3_aa: CASSLGQGYGYTF

clone_size: NA
j_call: TRBJ2-7
d_call: NA
v_call: TRBV27
cdr3_nt: TGTGCCGCGGGGCCCCTGGACTACGAGCAGTACTTC
cdr3_aa: CAAGPLDYEQYF

clone_size: NA
j_call: TRBJ2-2
d_call: TRBD1
v_call: TRBV18
cdr3_nt: TGTGCCAGCTCACTCAACACCGGGACAGGGAGCACCGGGGAGCTGTTTTTT
cdr3_aa: CASSLNTGTGSTGELFF

clone_size: NA
j_call: TRBJ1-1
d_call: NA
v_call: TRBV5-4
cdr3_nt: TGTGCCAGCAGCTTGGACAGGCTGTACACTGAAGCTTTCTTT
cdr3_aa: CASSLDRLYTEAFF

clone_size: NA
j_call: TRBJ2-1
d_call: NA
v_call: TRBV7-2
cdr3_nt: TGTGCCAGCAGACTCGACCCAAGCCTCCCCAATGAGCAGTTCTTC
cdr3_aa: CASRLDPSLPNEQFF

clone_size: NA
j_call: TRBJ1-3
d_call: NA
v_call: TRBV19
cdr3_nt: TGTGCCAGTAGTATGGGCTTTTTGAGGGGAAACACCATATATTTT
cdr3_aa: CASSMGFLRGNTIYF

clone_size: NA
j_call: TRBJ2-7
d_call: NA
v_call: TRBV20-1
cdr3_nt: TGCAGTGCTAGCGACTCCTACGAGCAGTACTTC
cdr3_aa: CSASDSYEQYF

clone_size: once
j_call: TRBJ1-2
d_call: NA
v_call: TRBV7-2
cdr3_nt: TGTGCCAGCAGCTTACGGCAGACAGGACAAGGCTACACCTTC
cdr3_aa: CASSLRQTGQGYTF

clone_size: once
j_call: TRBJ1-5
d_call: TRBD1
v_call: TRBV19
cdr3_nt: TGTGCCAGTAGTATTGGGACAGGGTGGGAGCCCCAGCATTTT
cdr3_aa: CASSIGTGWEPQHF

clone_size: NA
j_call: TRBJ2-1
d_call: NA
v_call: TRBV4-3
cdr3_nt: TGCGCCAGCAGCCAGGACATGAACTCCTACAATGAGCAGTTCTTC
cdr3_aa: CASSQDMNSYNEQFF

clone_size: NA
j_call: TRBJ1-4
d_call: TRBD1
v_call: TRBV3-1/TRBV3-2
cdr3_nt: TGTGCCAGCGGACACCGGGACAGAAGGGAAAAACTGTTTTTT
cdr3_aa: CASGHRDRREKLFF

clone_size: NA
j_call: TRBJ1-2
d_call: NA
v_call: TRBV7-9
cdr3_nt: TGTGCCAGCAGCCCACAGGGATATGGCTACACCTTC
cdr3_aa: CASSPQGYGYTF

clone_size: NA
j_call: TRBJ1-2
d_call: NA
v_call: TRBV19
cdr3_nt: TGTGCCAGTACCGAACAGTGGGACTATGGCTACACCTTC
cdr3_aa: CASTEQWDYGYTF

clone_size: NA
j_call: TRBJ2-5
d_call: NA
v_call: TRBV5-4
cdr3_nt: TGTGCCAGCAGCCGGGCGGGCGGGGCGGGAGAGACCCAGTACTTC
cdr3_aa: CASSRAGGAGETQYF

clone_size: once
j_call: TRBJ1-1
d_call: TRBD1
v_call: TRBV3-1/TRBV3-2
cdr3_nt: TGTGCCAGCAGCACTTTAAGGACAGGCACTGAAGCTTTCTTT
cdr3_aa: CASSTLRTGTEAFF

clone_size: NA
j_call: TRBJ1-1
d_call: NA
v_call: TRBV3-1/TRBV3-2
cdr3_nt: TGTGCCAGCAGCCAAGGAGGCTTCATGAACACTGAAGCTTTCTTT
cdr3_aa: CASSQGGFMNTEAFF

clone_size: once
j_call: TRBJ2-7
d_call: NA
v_call: TRBV10-1
cdr3_nt: TGCGCCAGCAGTGACAGGGGTACCTACGAGCAGTACTTC
cdr3_aa: CASSDRGTYEQYF

clone_size: once
j_call: TRBJ2-3
d_call: NA
v_call: TRBV10-3
cdr3_nt: TGTGCCATCAGTGGCGGCACTACAGGAACAGATACGCAGTATTTT
cdr3_aa: CAISGGTTGTDTQYF

clone_size: NA
j_call: TRBJ2-1
d_call: NA
v_call: TRBV24-1
cdr3_nt: TGTGCCACCAGTGACCGTGGACTTTACTCCTACAATGAGCAGTTCTTC
cdr3_aa: CATSDRGLYSYNEQFF

clone_size: NA
j_call: TRBJ2-1
d_call: TRBD1
v_call: TRBV7-3
cdr3_nt: TGTGCCAGCAGCGCCTCCCCGGGACAGGTGATCAATGAGCAGTTCTTC
cdr3_aa: CASSASPGQVINEQFF

clone_size: NA
j_call: TRBJ2-7
d_call: NA
v_call: TRBV28
cdr3_nt: TGTGCCAGCAGTCCGAGGGCCTACGAGCAGTACTTC
cdr3_aa: CASSPRAYEQYF

clone_size: NA
j_call: TRBJ1-2
d_call: NA
v_call: TRBV7-9
cdr3_nt: TGTGCCAGCAGCTTAGCGCTGAATGGCGGGGTTCAAAAAGGCTACACCTTC
cdr3_aa: CASSLALNGGVQKGYTF

clone_size: NA
j_call: TRBJ2-3
d_call: NA
v_call: TRBV9
cdr3_nt: TGTGCCAGCAGCTCCGGACAGAGCACAGATACGCAGTATTTT
cdr3_aa: CASSSGQSTDTQYF

clone_size: once
j_call: TRBJ2-1
d_call: TRBD2
v_call: TRBV4-2
cdr3_nt: TGTGCCAGCAGCCGTACTGGGACTAGCAATGAGCAGTTCTTC
cdr3_aa: CASSRTGTSNEQFF

clone_size: NA
j_call: TRBJ1-6
d_call: NA
v_call: TRBV6-5
cdr3_nt: TGTGCCAGCAGTCCCGGTACCTATAATTCACCCCTCCACTTT
cdr3_aa: CASSPGTYNSPLHF

clone_size: NA
j_call: TRBJ1-4
d_call: NA
v_call: TRBV6-5
cdr3_nt: TGTGCCAGCATTGGAAGGGGAACTAATGAAAAACTGTTTTTT
cdr3_aa: CASIGRGTNEKLFF

clone_size: NA
j_call: TRBJ2-5
d_call: NA
v_call: TRBV28
cdr3_nt: TGTGCCAGCAGTTTCCGGGAGACCCAGTACTTC
cdr3_aa: CASSFRETQYF

clone_size: NA
j_call: TRBJ2-2
d_call: NA
v_call: TRBV9
cdr3_nt: TGTGCCAGCAGCGATCTGAAGGGCACCGGGGAGCTGTTTTTT
cdr3_aa: CASSDLKGTGELFF

clone_size: NA
j_call: TRBJ2-5
d_call: NA
v_call: TRBV19
cdr3_nt: TGTGCCAGTAGTCTGTCGTACCAAGAGACCCAGTACTTC
cdr3_aa: CASSLSYQETQYF

clone_size: NA
j_call: TRBJ2-3
d_call: TRBD2
v_call: TRBV9
cdr3_nt: TGTGCCAGCAGCACCCGGACTAGCTTGTCAGATACGCAGTATTTT
cdr3_aa: CASSTRTSLSDTQYF

clone_size: once
j_call: TRBJ2-7
d_call: NA
v_call: TRBV9
cdr3_nt: TGTGCCAGCAGTGCCAGATCTTCCTACGAGCAGTACTTC
cdr3_aa: CASSARSSYEQYF

clone_size: NA
j_call: TRBJ2-5
d_call: TRBD2
v_call: TRBV9
cdr3_nt: TGTGCCAGCAGCCCACGCCCTGGGTTAGCGGGGGACTTCCAAGAGACCCAGTACTTC
cdr3_aa: CASSPRPGLAGDFQETQYF

clone_size: NA
j_call: TRBJ2-5
d_call: TRBD2
v_call: TRBV5-4
cdr3_nt: TGTGCCAGCAAACCTTTAGCGGGGGGAGAGACCCAGTACTTC
cdr3_aa: CASKPLAGGETQYF

clone_size: NA
j_call: TRBJ2-6
d_call: NA
v_call: TRBV7-9
cdr3_nt: TGTGCCAGCAGCTCTACCTCTGGGGCCAACGTCCTGACTTTC
cdr3_aa: CASSSTSGANVLTF

clone_size: NA
j_call: TRBJ2-1
d_call: TRBD2
v_call: TRBV28
cdr3_nt: TGTGCCAGCAGTTTTAGACTAGCGGGGTACAATGAGCAGTTCTTC
cdr3_aa: CASSFRLAGYNEQFF

clone_size: NA
j_call: TRBJ2-3
d_call: TRBD1
v_call: TRBV5-1
cdr3_nt: TGCGCCAGCACTCTACAACCGACAGGGGGCGCGGATACGCAGTATTTT
cdr3_aa: CASTLQPTGGADTQYF

clone_size: NA
j_call: TRBJ1-4
d_call: NA
v_call: TRBV12-3/TRBV12-4
cdr3_nt: TGTGCCAGCAGCCCTAGGACTAATGAAAAACTGTTTTTT
cdr3_aa: CASSPRTNEKLFF

clone_size: NA
j_call: TRBJ1-3
d_call: NA
v_call: TRBV10-2
cdr3_nt: TGCGCCAGCAGTGAGTCTTACGCCCAAACTGGAAACACCATATATTTT
cdr3_aa: CASSESYAQTGNTIYF

clone_size: once
j_call: TRBJ2-5
d_call: NA
v_call: TRBV6-5
cdr3_nt: TGTGCCAGCAGCCGAAACCGGGACCCGGAGACCCAGTACTTC
cdr3_aa: CASSRNRDPETQYF

clone_size: NA
j_call: TRBJ2-7
d_call: NA
v_call: TRBV14
cdr3_nt: TGTGCCAGCAGCCACCAGACAGTACCATACGAGCAGTACTTC
cdr3_aa: CASSHQTVPYEQYF

clone_size: NA
j_call: TRBJ2-1
d_call: TRBD1
v_call: TRBV3-1/TRBV3-2
cdr3_nt: TGTGCCAGCAGCCAACGGGACAGAAAATACAATGAGCAGTTCTTC
cdr3_aa: CASSQRDRKYNEQFF

clone_size: NA
j_call: TRBJ2-1
d_call: NA
v_call: TRBV7-2
cdr3_nt: TGTGCCAGCAGCCCCGGGGTCCCCAATGAGCAGTTCTTC
cdr3_aa: CASSPGVPNEQFF